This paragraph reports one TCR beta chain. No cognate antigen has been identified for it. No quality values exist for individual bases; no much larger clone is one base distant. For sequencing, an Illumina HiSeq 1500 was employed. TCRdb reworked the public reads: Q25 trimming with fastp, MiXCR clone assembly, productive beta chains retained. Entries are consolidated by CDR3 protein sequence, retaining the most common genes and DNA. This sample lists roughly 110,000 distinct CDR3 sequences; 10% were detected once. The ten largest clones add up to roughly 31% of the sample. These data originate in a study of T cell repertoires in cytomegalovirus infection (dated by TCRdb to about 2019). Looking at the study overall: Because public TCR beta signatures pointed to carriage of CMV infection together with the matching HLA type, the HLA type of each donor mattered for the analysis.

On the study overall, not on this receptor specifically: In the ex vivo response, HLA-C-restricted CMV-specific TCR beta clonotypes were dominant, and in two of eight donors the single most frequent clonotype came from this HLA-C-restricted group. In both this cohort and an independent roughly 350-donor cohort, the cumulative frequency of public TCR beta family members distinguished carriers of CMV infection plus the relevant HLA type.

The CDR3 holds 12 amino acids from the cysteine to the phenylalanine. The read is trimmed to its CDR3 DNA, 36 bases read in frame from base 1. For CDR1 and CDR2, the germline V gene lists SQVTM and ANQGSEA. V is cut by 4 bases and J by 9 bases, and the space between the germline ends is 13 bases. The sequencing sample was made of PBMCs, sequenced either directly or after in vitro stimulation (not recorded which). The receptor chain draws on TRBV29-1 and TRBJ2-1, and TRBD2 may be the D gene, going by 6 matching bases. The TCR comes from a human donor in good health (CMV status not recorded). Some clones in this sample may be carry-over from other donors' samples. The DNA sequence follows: TGCAGCGTTGCGGCTAGCGCGATTGAGCAGTTCTTC. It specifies CSVAASAIEQFF.